The clone carrying this T cell receptor (beta chain) was seen a few times. What it binds is not known. The data belong to a study of early T cells in non-severe SARS-CoV-2 infection. On the study more broadly: With bulk RNA from unsorted whole blood as input, sequencing yielded unpaired chains. Study results and limitations: Comparison of clonotypes with VDJdb favored anti-spike CD8 responses while missing private and CD4 specificities.

Researchers tagged individual cDNA molecules with unique molecular identifiers. TCRdb redid the calling of the 5' RACE reads with MiXCR, one entry per CDR3 protein. The table lists approximately 56,000 distinct CDR3 sequences, roughly 9.6% of them singletons. CDR1 is MNHEY, CDR2 SVGEGT, per germline. The CDR3 contains 14 residues. The V end lost 0 bases, the J end lost 5 bases, and 10 bases lay between the germline ends. The sample comprised whole blood. This sequence originates from an adult who was a healthcare worker with PCR-confirmed SARS-CoV-2 infection or an uninfected control (not recorded which). This chain links TRBV6-2 or TRBV6-3 with TRBJ2-5; the D is unclear. In DNA form, the CDR3 reads TGTGCCAGCAGTTACTCGACATCGGTGGAGACCCAGTACTTC. As protein: CASSYSTSVETQYF.